One and the same sample provided the 2 T cell receptor beta chains below, sequenced in a study of cytomegalovirus exposure and HLA in healthy donors. Generated by immunoSEQ multiplex PCR, the TCRdb table keeps only in-frame clones and is missing some. The table records roughly 230,000 clones, around 90% of them present only once. Sequenced sample: PBMCs. These receptors all stem from a woman in her twenties or thirties in good health and CMV-seronegative.

The chain links TRBV5-1 to TRBJ2-1, with a possible D match to TRBD2 (6 bases). V was clipped by 0 bases and J by 0 bases, with 10 bases between them. The germline CDR1 and CDR2 sequences are SGHRS and YFSETQ. The CDR3 spans 16 residues. The CDR3 spells CASSLGSGGSYNEQFF. CDR3 in DNA: TGCGCCAGCAGCTTGGGGTCCGGGGGCTCCTACAATGAGCAGTTCTTC.

This clone was counted once. The chain carries TRBV19 and TRBJ2-7; 8 bases are shared with TRBD2. Germline V gene lookup returns CDR1 LNHDA and CDR2 SQIVND (reference sequence). The V segment lost 3 bases and the J segment 4 bases; nucleotides outside the gene matches: 5. This CDR3 has 14 residues. The DNA of the CDR3 is TGTGCCAGTAGTATGAGCGGGAGAATGTACGAGCAGTACTTC. Translating gives CASSMSGRMYEQYF. Full variable domain (rest looked up from reference TRBV19 and TRBJ2-7): DGGITQSPKYLFRKEGQNVTLSCEQNLNHDAMYWYRQDPGQGLRLIYYSQIVNDFQKGDIAEGYSVSREKKESFPLTVTSAQKNPTAFYLCASSMSGRMYEQYFGPGTRLTVT.